These T cell receptor beta chains were read from a single sample in a study of CD8 T cells in Susac syndrome. TCRdb re-derived calls from the immunoSEQ multiplex PCR reads in MiXCR, one entry per CDR3 protein. Altogether about 150,000 distinct CDR3 sequences are present, 85% to 95% being singletons, with the ten largest covering about 0.11%. Sequencing input: CD4+ T cells from PBMCs. Receptors were obtained from a human donor with multiple sclerosis. The CDR3 runs from the conserved cysteine through the conserved F or W. The D gene is left open where the match is weak. Not all rows give a size; the values are once, few, many and, for expanded clones, a class.

clone size	CDR3 length	D gene	V gene	J gene	CDR3 protein	CDR3 DNA
.	14	TRBD1	TRBV29-1	TRBJ1-5	CSVEAGGGNQPQHF	TGCAGCGTTGAAGCAGGGGGCGGCAATCAGCCCCAGCATTTT
once	14	.	TRBV21-1	TRBJ1-2	CASPEQGSHYGYTF	TGTGCCAGCCCCGAGCAGGGTTCCCACTATGGCTACACCTTC
.	17	TRBD2	TRBV5-4	TRBJ2-1	CASSLIPPSGRPYEQFF	TGTGCCAGCAGCCTTATCCCGCCTAGCGGGAGGCCCTATGAGCAGTTCTTC
few	13	TRBD2	TRBV7-2	TRBJ2-1	CASSRDVLAKQFF	TGTGCCAGCAGCCGAGACGTACTAGCGAAGCAGTTCTTC
.	15	.	TRBV28	TRBJ2-7	CASSSTERALNEQYF	TGTGCCAGCAGCTCCACTGAGAGGGCCCTCAACGAGCAGTACTTC
.	16	TRBD2	TRBV11-2	TRBJ2-1	CASSPLSGGAGYEQFF	TGTGCCAGCAGCCCCCTTAGCGGGGGGGCCGGTTATGAGCAGTTCTTC
.	14	.	TRBV4-2	TRBJ2-1	CASSQPVEGGEQFF	TGTGCCAGCAGCCAGCCCGTAGAAGGTGGGGAGCAGTTCTTC
.	13	.	TRBV15	TRBJ2-4	CATSRDKETIQYF	TGTGCCACCAGCAGAGATAAAGAAACCATTCAGTACTTC
.	16	TRBD1	TRBV30	TRBJ2-7	CAWSVLLTGSHYEQYF	TGTGCCTGGAGTGTTCTCTTGACAGGGTCCCACTACGAGCAGTACTTC
.	15	TRBD1	TRBV4-2	TRBJ1-4	CASSQEQGASEKLFF	TGTGCCAGCAGCCAAGAACAGGGGGCGAGTGAAAAACTGTTTTTT
.	14	.	TRBV12-3/TRBV12-4	TRBJ1-1	CASSLIGANTEAFF	TGTGCCAGCAGTTTAATCGGAGCGAACACTGAAGCTTTCTTT
.	14	.	TRBV29-1	TRBJ2-4	CSVELVARQNIQYF	TGCAGCGTTGAACTGGTGGCCAGGCAAAACATTCAGTACTTC
.	14	.	TRBV5-8	TRBJ1-5	CASRPQGSNQPQHF	TGTGCCAGCAGACCACAGGGTAGCAATCAGCCCCAGCATTTT
.	16	TRBD1	TRBV19	TRBJ2-3	CASSIGQGAGTDTQYF	TGTGCCAGTAGTATCGGCCAGGGGGCTGGCACAGATACGCAGTATTTT
.	12	.	TRBV7-2	TRBJ2-1	CASSRDRNEQFF	TGTGCCAGCAGCCGAGATAGGAATGAGCAGTTCTTC
.	20	TRBD1	TRBV30	TRBJ2-6	CAWRHVKPGQGLSGANVLTF	TGTGCCTGGAGACACGTTAAGCCGGGACAGGGGCTCTCTGGGGCCAACGTCCTGACTTTC
.	13	.	TRBV7-9	TRBJ1-2	CASSLDQGLGYTF	TGTGCCAGCAGCTTAGATCAGGGACTCGGCTACACCTTC
.	14	.	TRBV5-1	TRBJ1-1	CASSFVRTNTEAFF	TGCGCCAGCAGCTTTGTACGGACGAACACTGAAGCTTTCTTT
.	14	TRBD1	TRBV3-1	TRBJ1-5	CASSPTGESQPQHF	TGTGCCAGCAGCCCGACAGGGGAAAGCCAGCCCCAGCATTTT
.	13	TRBD1	TRBV15	TRBJ1-1	CATSRSTGAGAFF	TGTGCCACCAGCAGGAGCACAGGGGCCGGAGCTTTCTTT
.	17	TRBD2	TRBV15	TRBJ2-5	CATSSLGGGTREETQYF	TGTGCCACCAGCAGCTTGGGGGGGGGAACAAGAGAAGAGACCCAGTACTTC
.	16	TRBD1	TRBV7-2	TRBJ2-7	CASSFRGQGGPYEQYF	TGTGCCAGCAGCTTCCGAGGACAGGGTGGGCCCTACGAGCAGTACTTC
.	14	.	TRBV20-1	TRBJ1-5	CSARTSNYYQPQHF	TGCAGTGCTAGGACCTCGAACTATTATCAGCCCCAGCATTTT
.	15	.	TRBV29-1	TRBJ2-3	CSVEDSVGVADTQYF	TGCAGCGTTGAAGATTCGGTGGGCGTTGCAGATACGCAGTATTTT
.	15	.	TRBV20-1	TRBJ2-5	CSARDLLKDSETQYF	TGCAGTGCTAGAGATCTGTTGAAGGACTCCGAGACCCAGTACTTC
.	12	.	TRBV10-3	TRBJ2-1	CAISEKGDEQFF	TGTGCCATCAGTGAGAAAGGGGATGAGCAGTTCTTC
.	13	TRBD1	TRBV29-1	TRBJ2-7	CSVVGDSTYEQYF	TGCAGCGTTGTGGGGGACAGTACCTACGAGCAGTACTTC
many	17	.	TRBV3-1	TRBJ2-7	CASSSTPTGPRSYEQYF	TGTGCCAGCAGCTCTACCCCCACAGGGCCTCGTTCCTACGAGCAGTACTTC
.	14	.	TRBV29-1	TRBJ1-3	CSVSMVGSGNTIYF	TGCAGCGTCTCCATGGTCGGCTCTGGAAACACCATATATTTT
.	13	.	TRBV29-1	TRBJ2-6	CSAGGGAANVLTF	TGCAGCGCCGGTGGGGGGGCGGCCAACGTCCTGACTTTC
.	13	.	TRBV4-1	TRBJ2-5	CASSQGYTETQYF	TGCGCCAGCAGCCAGGGCTACACGGAGACCCAGTACTTC
.	13	.	TRBV25-1	TRBJ2-7	CASRGTANYEQYF	TGTGCCAGCAGAGGGACGGCCAACTACGAGCAGTACTTC
.	15	TRBD2	TRBV15	TRBJ2-7	CATSRDLAGGIEQYF	TGTGCCACCAGCAGAGATTTGGCGGGAGGAATCGAGCAGTACTTC
.	11	.	TRBV12-2	TRBJ2-5	CASRFMGTQYF	TGTGCAAGTCGCTTTATGGGGACCCAGTACTTC
.	13	.	TRBV20-1	TRBJ2-7	CSASRTRPYEQYF	TGCAGTGCTAGCAGGACCAGGCCCTACGAGCAGTACTTC
.	16	.	TRBV9	TRBJ2-7	CASSVAEGRTGGEQYF	TGTGCCAGCAGCGTAGCCGAAGGACGGACAGGAGGGGAGCAGTACTTC